This T cell receptor (beta chain) is from a study of blood T cell repertoires in COVID-19. Study-wide context: The United States, Italy and Spain were the sources of the acute and convalescent COVID-19 samples.

Produced via immunoSEQ multiplex PCR; TCRdb's table is partial and in-frame only. The profile shows roughly 220,000 clones, 84% of them singletons. This CDR3 spans 14 amino acids. The ends lost 6 bases at V and 2 bases at J; junction bases unmatched: 3. Germline CDR1 MNHEY, CDR2 SVGAGI. The sample comprised peripheral blood. The receptor comes from a woman aged 40 to 50 who had recovered from COVID-19. The chain combines TRBV6-5 with TRBJ1-5, with 8 bases fitting TRBD1. CDR3 in amino acids: CASRRTGRNQPQHF. The CDR3 bases are TGTGCCAGCAGGAGGACAGGGCGCAATCAGCCCCAGCATTTT.